This T cell receptor beta chain was identified in a study of graft-versus-host responses after intestinal transplantation. About the research overall: Recipients across the board were started on anti-thymocyte globulin induction, then kept on tacrolimus and steroids for two to four years. Study-level points and caveats: The recipient marrow held GvH clones, and some of them showed up first in ileum or blood. Association was observed between peak circulating GvH clone levels and early post-transplant HvG declines.

Profiled with immunoSEQ multiplex PCR; TCRdb holds only in-frame clones, not every one. The repertoire holds roughly 120,000 clones, with 90% as singletons. V was shortened by 1 base and J by 4 bases, with 11 bases between the two germline ends. The CDR3 contains 15 residues. The germline gives CDR1 MNHNS, CDR2 SASEGT. With regard to this clone: Its antigen is still unknown.

The sequence derives from a human donor who received an intestinal transplant. Sequenced here: unstimulated CD4+ T cells sorted from spleen or lymph node cells, sampled before intestinal transplant. This chain uses TRBV6-1 with TRBJ1-5; perhaps TRBD1 as D (5 bases). CDR3 sequence (DNA): TGTGCCAGCAGTGAAGGCCAGGGTAGGAATCAGCCCCAGCATTTT. Its translation: CASSEGQGRNQPQHF.